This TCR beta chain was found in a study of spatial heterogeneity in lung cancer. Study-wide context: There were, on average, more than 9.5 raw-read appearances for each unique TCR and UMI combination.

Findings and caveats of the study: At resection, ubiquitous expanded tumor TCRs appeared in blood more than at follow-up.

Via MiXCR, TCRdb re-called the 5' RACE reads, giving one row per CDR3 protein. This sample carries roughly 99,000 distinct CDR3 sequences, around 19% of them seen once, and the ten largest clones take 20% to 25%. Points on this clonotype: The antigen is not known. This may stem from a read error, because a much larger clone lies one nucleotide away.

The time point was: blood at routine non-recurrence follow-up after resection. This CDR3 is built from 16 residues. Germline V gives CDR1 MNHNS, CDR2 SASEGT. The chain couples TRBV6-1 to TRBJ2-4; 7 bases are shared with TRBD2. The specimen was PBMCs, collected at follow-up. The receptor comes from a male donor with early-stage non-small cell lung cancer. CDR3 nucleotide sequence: TGTGCCAGCAGTTCCCTAGCGGATCTAGCCAAAAGCATTCAGTACTTC. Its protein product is CASSSLADLAKSIQYF.